The 17 T cell receptor beta chains below all came from one sample that was sequenced in a study of T cell changes during pregnancy in multiple sclerosis. The repertoire was sequenced with immunoSEQ multiplex PCR; TCRdb's copy has only in-frame clones and lacks some. The sample shows over 90,000 clones, more than 85% of them seen only once. Sample: peripheral blood, taken before pregnancy. The source of these receptors is a female donor with multiple sclerosis, enrolled in a pregnancy study.

V gene TRBV29-1 combines with J gene TRBJ1-4; 7 nucleotides match TRBD1. Germline V gene lookup returns CDR1 SQVTM and CDR2 ANQGSEA. The CDR3 contains 13 residues. V shed 6 bases, J shed 13 bases, and the junction held 14 bases outside the gene matches. CDR3 protein: CSVRNTSQGGLFF. DNA for the CDR3: TGCAGCGTCCGGAATACCAGCCAGGGGGGACTGTTTTTT. Together with reference TRBV29-1 and TRBJ1-4, the CDR3 gives the full variable domain: SAVISQKPSRDICQRGTSLTIQCQVDSQVTMMFWYRQQPGQSLTLIATANQGSEATYESGFVIDKFPISRPNLTFSTLTVSNMSPEDSSIYLCSVRNTSQGGLFFGSGTQLSVL.

Remarks on this clone: A read error may produce the germline difference seen at one junction end. In DNA form, the CDR3 reads TGTGCCAGCAGCGTCCCAGGGGCTAAGTATGGCTACACCTTC. Protein sequence: CASSVPGAKYGYTF. The chain combines TRBV9 with TRBJ1-2; D is possibly TRBD1 (6 bases). In germline, CDR1 is SGDLS, CDR2 YYNGEE. The CDR3 loop spans 14 amino acids.

The V call is TRBV18, the J call TRBJ2-7; 7 bases are a match to TRBD2. There are 15 residues in the CDR3. Per the germline V gene, CDR1 is KGHSH and CDR2 is LQKENI. V was pared by 0 bases and J by 7 bases, with 9 bases of the junction left unmatched. This chain's CDR3 is CASSPPYAGVGEQYF. The CDR3 bases are TGTGCCAGCTCACCACCGTACGCGGGAGTCGGTGAGCAGTACTTC.

This chain links TRBV2 with TRBJ2-5; 9 bases match TRBD1. Trimming took 6 bases from V and 5 from J; bases not matched to a gene: 10. The CDR3 runs 15 residues. CDR1 SNHLY and CDR2 FYNNEI come from the germline V gene. The CDR3 nucleotides read TGTGCCAGCAGCCCCGGGACAGGGAGGGGCGAGACCCAGTACTTC. It is translated as CASSPGTGRGETQYF.

This chain connects TRBV7-8 to TRBJ1-6; 8 positions agree with TRBD1. With V trimmed by 5 bases and J by 9 bases, 15 bases remained unmatched. Per germline, CDR1 SGHVS and CDR2 FQNEAQ. The CDR3 is 17 amino acids. CDR3 nucleotide sequence: TGTGCCAGCAGCCCTTTGACAGGGGCAAAGTTGGCTTCACCCCTCCACTTT. Amino acid sequence: CASSPLTGAKLASPLHF.

CDR3 nucleotide sequence: TGCGCCAGCAGCCTTGGGACAGGGAGCTCTGAAGCTTTCTTT. Its protein is CASSLGTGSSEAFF. V usage is TRBV5-1 and J usage is TRBJ1-1; 9 nucleotides align to TRBD1. Germline CDR1 reads SGHRS; CDR2 reads YFSETQ. The CDR3 is made up of 14 amino acids. The junction had 7 bases not matched to a gene; V was cut back by 4 bases and J by 6 bases.

The chain couples TRBV10-1 to TRBJ1-4, with D uncertain. The CDR3 covers 14 residues. Trimming pared 3 bases from V and 5 bases from J, leaving 10 bases between. CDR1 and CDR2 (germline): WNHNN, SYGVQD (reference sequence). CDR3 residues: CASSDGGSNEKLFF. The CDR3 DNA is TGCGCCAGCAGTGACGGCGGATCGAATGAAAAACTGTTTTTT.

J is TRBJ2-1 and V is TRBV4-1; 9 nucleotides agree with TRBD1. The germline V gene encodes CDR1 MGHRA and CDR2 YSYEKL. The J segment lost 4 bases and the V segment lost 3 bases, leaving 7 bases of the junction unmatched. The length of the CDR3 is 16 residues. CDR3 nucleotides: TGCGCCAGCAGCCAGGGGACAGGGTTTGTTTACAATGAGCAGTTCTTC. It yields the protein CASSQGTGFVYNEQFF.

The CDR3 sequence: CASSSGGEGNQPQHF. CDR3 coding DNA: TGTGCCAGCAGTTCTGGGGGCGAGGGGAATCAGCCCCAGCATTTT. The J gene is TRBJ1-5, the V gene TRBV28, with a weak D call TRBD1 (6 bases). Trimming took 4 bases from V and 4 from J, leaving 14 bases between them. The CDR3 totals 15 residues. Germline V gene data show CDR1 as MDHEN and CDR2 as SYDVKM.

V and J are TRBV5-1 and TRBJ1-4; 8 positions agree with TRBD1. Germline-derived CDR1 and CDR2 are SGHRS and YFSETQ. The CDR3 has 14 residues. The junction had 7 bases not matched to a gene; V was cut back by 7 bases and J by 5 bases. The CDR3 sequence: CASGTGGSNEKLFF. The DNA for the CDR3 is TGCGCCAGCGGCACAGGGGGTTCGAATGAAAAACTGTTTTTT.

V gene TRBV7-8 combines with J gene TRBJ1-6, with 8 bases aligning to TRBD1. Germline lookup yields CDR1 SGHVS and CDR2 FQNEAQ. The J segment lost 7 bases and the V segment lost 1 base, leaving 12 bases of the junction unmatched. CDR3 size: 18 residues. The CDR3 here is CASSLGTGQGLGNSPLHF. Here the CDR3 DNA reads TGTGCCAGCAGCTTAGGTACAGGACAGGGATTGGGGAATTCACCCCTCCACTTT. Complete variable domain (other parts from reference TRBV7-8 and TRBJ1-6): GAGVSQSPRYKVAKRGQDVALRCDPISGHVSLFWYQQALGQGPEFLTYFQNEAQLDKSGLPSDRFFAERPEGSVSTLKIQRTQQEDSAVYLCASSLGTGQGLGNSPLHFGNGTRLTVT.

The CDR3 DNA follows: TGTGCCAGCAGCGTCCCTAGGGCCGACAGGGTATCCCCTGGGGCCAACGTCCTGACTTTC. It specifies CASSVPRADRVSPGANVLTF. This chain links TRBV9 with TRBJ2-6; 7 bases line up with TRBD1. CDR3 length: 20 amino acids. CDR1 and CDR2 (germline): SGDLS, YYNGEE. Unmatched junction bases numbered 16, after V lost 2 bases and J lost 2 bases.

This chain joins TRBV6-5 and TRBJ1-6, with 7 bases lining up with TRBD1. The CDR3 covers 13 residues. From germline, CDR1 is MNHEY and CDR2 SVGAGI. V lost 9 bases to trimming and J lost 10 bases; unmatched junction nucleotides: 9. This chain's CDR3 is CASGEDRLSPLHF. Written as DNA, the CDR3 is TGTGCCAGTGGGGAGGACAGGCTCTCACCCCTCCACTTT.

The chain joins TRBV6-5 to TRBJ2-7; 8 bases agree with TRBD2. With 6 bases clipped from V and 0 bases from J, the junction kept 7 bases outside the gene matches. The CDR3 totals 15 residues. Germline assignment: CDR1 MNHEY and CDR2 SVGAGI. This chain's CDR3 is CASRTLAGGSYEQYF. The CDR3 DNA follows: TGTGCCAGCAGGACCCTAGCGGGCGGCTCCTACGAGCAGTACTTC.

The rearrangement joins TRBV7-9 to TRBJ2-7; D possibly corresponds to TRBD2 (6 bases). Germline V gene lookup returns CDR1 SEHNR and CDR2 FQNEAQ (reference sequence). V lost 5 bases, J lost 6 bases, and 14 bases lay in between. The CDR3 is 13 residues long. The CDR3 DNA is TGTGCCAGCAGCGACGCGCGGGGAGGCGAGCAGTACTTC. Its translation: CASSDARGGEQYF.

The chain recombines TRBV4-2 with TRBJ2-1; no firm D call. The CDR3 totals 14 residues. Germline-derived CDR1 and CDR2 are LGHNA and YNFKEQ. Trimming shortened V by 1 base and J by 3 bases, and 7 bases separated the two germline ends. The chain's CDR3 is CASSQGARYNEQFF. The CDR3 DNA reads TGTGCCAGCAGCCAAGGGGCCCGCTACAATGAGCAGTTCTTC.

The chain couples TRBV28 to TRBJ2-2; D is unresolved. Per germline, CDR1 MDHEN and CDR2 SYDVKM. The CDR3 covers 10 residues. The CDR3 sequence: CELYTGELFF. The CDR3 DNA reads as TGTGAACTCTACACCGGGGAGCTGTTTTTT.